This T cell receptor beta chain was sequenced for a study of cytomegalovirus exposure and HLA in healthy donors (TCRdb year 2017). About the investigation overall: An earlier analysis of roughly 630 of the donors reported approximately 290 Gb of sequence data and some 120 million unique TCR beta sequences from about 179 million T cells. Roughly 300 gigabases of sequencing data and 70 million to 100 million unique TCR sequences were included in an early release covering roughly 600 HLA-typed donors. Of the roughly 420 genotyped donors, 70% to 90% were placed in the genetic ancestry cluster associated with self-reported Caucasian donors. The aim of the study was to test whether cataloging public T cell receptors could identify signatures of past pathogen exposure. The study used immunosequencing to profile the T cell repertoires of some 600 subjects and linked those repertoires to cytomegalovirus serostatus. A separate validation cohort of 100 to 150 different subjects was used in addition to the approximately 640-subject first cohort. To predict cytomegalovirus infection status, the study combined high-throughput TCR immunosequencing, statistical association of individual TCRs with disease status, and machine learning. A later analysis re-analyzed previously published TCR beta repertoires from approximately 670 donors and added high-resolution HLA genotyping to study TCR occurrence patterns. The later analysis used no new phenotypic data to find candidate immune exposures, relying instead on TCR beta sequences and their occurrence across donors. An earlier analysis of around 540 of the donors applied high-throughput TCR beta sequencing to assess whether each TCR beta V gene segment acted as functional or pseudogenic. Donor age, sex, ethnicity and CMV serostatus were collected together with the repertoire data. A later genetic analysis used genome-wide SNP genotypes for about 60% of the roughly 700 donors, treating that subset as a discovery cohort. Every repertoire in the discovery cohort had been generated on one and the same sequencing platform. Class I and class II HLA loci were covered by the typing at four-digit resolution. Typing coverage differed by locus: A, B, C, DRB1 and DQB1 were typed in about 629-640 donors, DQA1 in around 500, DPA1 in some 610, and DPB1 in just under 480. A handful of DR-DQ haplotypes were handled as single units for association and clustering because linkage in the cohort was strong. Among around 400 genotyped donors of the cohort, an average of approximately 230,000 unique TCR beta nucleotide sequences were sequenced per donor, roughly 20% of them non-productive. What the authors observed across the whole study: According to a later analysis, most CMV-associated TCR beta chains appeared to be HLA-restricted, and the HLA associations seemed to be driven largely by CMV exposure. The classifier was reported to diagnose cytomegalovirus status with high specificity and sensitivity in both the original cohort and the validation cohort. A cluster of highly shared sequence variants was judged likely to be a technical artifact of the sequencing pipeline. In a later genetic analysis, a missense DCLRE1C variant was associated with V-gene and J-gene trimming of TCR beta chains, and the association was replicated in an independent cohort. When HLA alleles, especially DR and DQ, strongly co-occurred, attributing TCR associations to individual alleles was difficult. Compared with the roughly 700-donor mean, donors in an Asian-associated ancestry cluster had fewer N-insertions in productive TCRs, according to a later genetic analysis. Some 15 rarely observed V segments, including chromosome 9 orphons, were excluded from the earlier analysis of just under 600 of the donors because counts were too low. Compared with equally common non-associated chains, HLA-associated TCR beta chains in a later analysis were more clonally expanded and had lower generation probabilities. Three of the identified cytomegalovirus-associated TCR beta chains were confirmed in vitro to be specific for cytomegalovirus antigens. In a later analysis, several top co-occurrence clusters were reported to appear linked to parvovirus B19, influenza, CMV and Epstein-Barr virus. In a later analysis, TCR association rates were found to vary across HLA loci, with the most associated TCRs seen for DRB1 alleles and the fewest for HLA-C alleles. A total of 150 to 200 TCR beta chains were listed by the study as associated with cytomegalovirus. A later analysis associated about 17,000 TCR beta sequences with specific HLA alleles at a false discovery rate of 0.05. Because HLA typing was missing for some donors at each locus, association tests included only the typed subset. In this cohort, only TCR beta chains were sequenced, and detectable features were limited by the absence of alpha or paired-chain data. For the cohort, immune exposure information was limited to CMV serostatus. Linkage disequilibrium might explain the correlated functional status among segregating V segments, but an unknown experimental factor could not be excluded. Some IMGT-functional V segments, including TRBV6-2 and TRBV6-3, could not be distinguished by the 87-base-pair reads and were therefore excluded. An earlier analysis of approximately 590 of the donors showed that most TCR beta V segments appeared in productive rearrangements either about 87% or about 30% of the time, which broadly matched IMGT annotations. It was suggested by the authors that the approach could potentially be generalized to other disease states and immunological phenotypes. While some public TCRs were present in many individuals, most TCR sequences turned up only very rarely across donors. Presence/absence analyses assumed roughly uniform sequencing depth across donors, an assumption that may not hold. A further reported finding was that TCR beta sequences accurately predicted the HLA-A and HLA-B alleles for most subjects in the first cohort.

The cohort was made up of 666 healthy bone marrow donors. All cohort members were sampled while nominally healthy, although unrecorded immune exposures were likely present. The donor tested CMV seronegative, placing the donor among the roughly 400 seronegative members of the cohort. A peripheral blood sample was provided by each donor, and peripheral blood mononuclear cells were used for TCR beta sequencing. The Qiagen DNeasy Blood Extraction Kit was used to extract genomic DNA from the blood cell samples. A word on this clone: Its antigen remains undetermined. Base-call qualities are not available, and no considerably larger clone is one nucleotide away.

For this chain, trimming is 1 base at the V end and 3 bases at the J end, and the number of junction bases without a gene match is 6. The germline V gene encodes CDR1 SQVTM and CDR2 ANQGSEA. From cysteine to phenylalanine, the CDR3 is 14 amino acids long. Only the CDR3 portion is preserved as DNA: 42 bases, with reading frame beginning at the first base. Receptor amplification or capture employed the immunoSEQ multiplex PCR assay. For the multiplex PCR, a mixture combining 60 forward primers for TCR Vbeta segments and 13 reverse primers for TCR Jbeta segments was used. The CDR3 region of rearranged TCR beta genes was amplified from genomic DNA with a multiplex PCR assay. The amplified TCR beta libraries were sequenced on the Illumina HiSeq System as 87-base-pair reads. As for how the authors treated the data: A later analysis counted about 80 million unique TCR beta chains across the 550 to 800 repertoires, and some 11 million of these chains were shared by at least two donors. Raw reads were error-corrected and collapsed into unique sequences with a nearest-neighbor algorithm that merged closely related sequences to remove PCR and sequencing errors. V, D and J gene segments were assigned by aligning CDR3 sequences to IMGT reference sequences. For a sequence to be retained, a match of at least six nucleotides was required to both a V gene segment and a J gene segment. Rearrangements were called productive when the CDR3 lacked stop codons and stayed in frame with V and J; all others were non-productive. CDR3 was defined by IMGT convention, running from the second conserved V-encoded cysteine to the conserved J-encoded phenylalanine. Sequences without an unambiguous match to a single V gene segment were excluded from the earlier analysis of almost 600 of the donors. In an earlier analysis of around 600 of the donors, V segments were called functional above 56.7% productive rearrangements and were called segregating when the between-donor standard deviation exceeded 5%. A statistical classification framework was built to diagnose cytomegalovirus status from the catalog of TCR beta chain sequences. In a later analysis, V and J genes were assigned by comparing TCR nucleotide sequences against IMGT/GENE-DB human TR gene sequences. A later analysis assigned CDR3 sequences and most-parsimonious VDJ recombination scenarios with the TCRdist pipeline. In a later analysis, each TCR beta chain was defined by its CDR3 amino acid sequence together with its V-gene family, and reads without a unique V-gene family were excluded. To address suspected cross-contamination and a sequencing artifact, a later analysis removed 550 to 750 highly shared, low-generation-probability nucleotide sequences. In a later analysis, a clonal expansion index for each public chain was calculated from normalized within-repertoire ranks of inferred template counts. Generation probabilities in a later analysis came from a VDJ recombination model fitted to out-of-frame rearrangements, and those results were checked against IGoR. Hypergeometric tests were used in a later analysis to score TCR-TCR, TCR-HLA and TCR-CMV co-occurrence, with a repertoire-size bias correction applied to the TCR pairs. To estimate false discovery rates, a later analysis permuted the HLA or CMV assignments 20 times. In a later analysis, co-occurring TCRs were grouped using DBSCAN, and TCRdist sequence similarity was added for clustering within HLA-allele-positive subsets. Repertoires with fewer than 30,000 or more than 120,000 public chains were left out of co-occurrence clustering, as were a handful of repertoires with anomalous nucleotide sharing. In TCRdb, the immuneACCESS table is reduced to in-frame sequences with V and J assigned. These tables do not hold every clone; where another copy was compared, an unresolved V gene accounts for under half, and the others remain unexplained. The V and J calls and the clone size are those of that table, but D and trimming were determined from the DNA. The sample includes 160,000 or so clones, with around 81% observed a single time. Of the sample, 0.95% to 1.1% is held by the ten largest clones.

Sequencing was done on a sample of PBMCs. The rearranged chain carries TRBV29-1 and TRBJ2-7, and 7 junction bases match TRBD2. The sequence came from a woman aged 35 to 49 in good health and CMV-seronegative. The CDR3 protein: CSVEGLAESYEQYF. The DNA is as follows: TGCAGCGTTGAAGGTCTAGCGGAGAGCTACGAGCAGTACTTC.